The entry below gives a single TCR beta chain sequence along with its context. Its specificity is not known. The entry originates in a study of cytomegalovirus exposure and HLA in healthy donors. At the level of the study: The 130 or so validation repertoires used the same platform as the approximately 670 first-cohort repertoires (as reported by a later analysis).

TCRdb's copy holds only in-frame clones and misses some; the assay was immunoSEQ multiplex PCR. The sample lists 50,000 to 65,000 clones; roughly 94% were seen once. V was pared by 4 bases and J by 0 bases, with 17 bases of the junction left unmatched. CDR1 and CDR2 (germline): LGHNA, YSLEER. The CDR3 runs 20 residues. Whole-study findings and limits: The study listed 164 cytomegalovirus-associated TCR beta chains. The classifier reportedly diagnosed cytomegalovirus status with high specificity and sensitivity.

This clonotype was sampled from a woman between 18 and 29 years old in good health and CMV-seropositive. Sequenced: PBMCs. The V and J genes are TRBV4-3 and TRBJ2-7; 11 bases are shared with TRBD2. The CDR3 nucleotides are TGCGCCAGCAGCCGAGGGCGAACTAGCGGGGGAACCCCAAGCTCCTACGAGCAGTACTTC. This codes for CASSRGRTSGGTPSSYEQYF.